The 10 T cell receptor beta chains presented below share a single source sample, sequenced in a study of graft-versus-host responses after intestinal transplantation. Produced via immunoSEQ multiplex PCR; TCRdb's table is partial and in-frame only. This table has 50,000 or so clones, nearly 95% appearing once. Their target antigens are unknown. Material: unstimulated CD4+ T cells sorted from spleen or lymph node cells, obtained before transplant. The receptors here all came from a human donor who was the organ donor for an intestinal transplant.

The V and J genes are TRBV28 and TRBJ2-5; D unclear. Per germline, CDR1 MDHEN and CDR2 SYDVKM. Trimming removed 1 base from V and 4 bases from J, with 10 bases in between. This CDR3 has 14 amino acids. In DNA, the CDR3 is TGTGCCAGCAGTTTATTTGGAATAGGAGAGACCCAGTACTTC. This sequence encodes CASSLFGIGETQYF.

The chain employs TRBV6-4 and TRBJ2-1, with 11 bases matching TRBD2. The germline V gene encodes CDR1 MRHNA and CDR2 SNTAGT. With 2 bases clipped from V and 3 bases from J, the junction kept 0 bases outside the gene matches. The length of the CDR3 is 15 residues. The CDR3, as DNA: TGTGCCAGCAGTGACGGGACTAGCGGCTACAATGAGCAGTTCTTC. Amino acids: CASSDGTSGYNEQFF.

The count of this clone is one. The chain recombines TRBV28 with TRBJ1-5; D possibly corresponds to TRBD1 (6 bases). This CDR3 comprises 15 residues. V was pared by 5 bases and J by 3 bases, with 14 bases between. Germline CDR1 reads MDHEN; CDR2 reads SYDVKM. The CDR3 protein is CASSVQGTINQPQHF. The CDR3 DNA is TGTGCCAGCAGTGTACAGGGAACTATCAATCAGCCCCAGCATTTT. The variable domain in full, completed from reference TRBV28 and TRBJ1-5, reads DVKVTQSSRYLVKRTGEKVFLECVQDMDHENMFWYRQDPGLGLRLIYFSYDVKMKEKGDIPEGYSVSREKKERFSLILESASTNQTSMYLCASSVQGTINQPQHFGDGTRLSIL.

This clone was seen a handful of times. The chain recombines TRBV7-9 with TRBJ2-5; 15 bases line up with TRBD2. This CDR3 contains 16 residues. V shed 8 bases and J 5 bases; nucleotides not matched to a gene: 9. CDR1 and CDR2 from the germline V gene are SEHNR and FQNEAQ (reference sequence). The CDR3 loop reads CASGGTSGRSSETQYF. The CDR3 nucleotides read TGTGCCAGCGGGGGGACTAGCGGGAGGTCCAGTGAGACCCAGTACTTC.

This CDR3 reads CSVSPGAESYEQYF. CDR3 bases: TGCAGCGTTTCTCCAGGGGCGGAATCCTACGAGCAGTACTTC. V usage is TRBV29-1 and J usage is TRBJ2-7; TRBD1 might be the D (6 bases). V lost 5 bases to trimming and J lost 1 base, with 15 bases between them. The CDR3 totals 14 residues. CDR1 is SQVTM and CDR2 is ANQGSEA in the germline V gene.

V and J are TRBV20-1 and TRBJ1-2; the D gene is possibly TRBD1 (5 bases). The V end lost 6 bases, the J end lost 5 bases, and 10 bases lay between the germline ends. This CDR3 comprises 11 residues. The germline gives CDR1 DFQATT, CDR2 SNEGSKA (reference sequence). CDR3 sequence reads: CSAPTVYGYTF. DNA for the CDR3: TGCAGTGCCCCGACAGTTTATGGCTACACCTTC.

The chain is built from TRBV4-3 and TRBJ2-7; D remains ambiguous. Trimming shortened V by 2 bases and J by 3 bases, and 2 bases separated the two germline ends. In germline, CDR1 is LGHNA, CDR2 YSLEER. The CDR3 spans 11 residues. CDR3 sequence reads: CASSQLYEQYF. CDR3 DNA sequence: TGCGCCAGCAGCCAACTCTACGAGCAGTACTTC.

The chain employs TRBV28 and TRBJ2-7; 10 bases are shared with TRBD1. Germline CDR1 and CDR2: MDHEN and SYDVKM. The length of the CDR3 is 15 residues. The trim removed 8 bases at V and 4 bases at J, leaving 11 bases unmatched. The CDR3 protein is CASHLGTGAEYEQYF. CDR3 bases: TGTGCCAGCCACCTTGGGACAGGGGCGGAGTACGAGCAGTACTTC.

V gene TRBV13 combines with J gene TRBJ2-3, with 9 positions matching TRBD2. V trimming: 5 bases; J trimming: 1 base; junction bases outside the gene matches: 7. The germline V gene has CDR1 PRHDT and CDR2 FYEKMQ (reference sequence). This CDR3 has 16 amino acids. The chain's CDR3 is CASSPPAGGGTDTQYF. CDR3 sequence (DNA): TGTGCCAGCAGCCCCCCGGCGGGAGGGGGCACAGATACGCAGTATTTT.

On this clone: This same CDR3 is encoded by further DNA sequences in the sample. As DNA, the CDR3 is TGTGCCAGCAGTCCTCGGACTAGCGGGAGCTACGAGCAGTACTTC. This sequence encodes CASSPRTSGSYEQYF. This chain links TRBV27 with TRBJ2-7; 13 bases align to TRBD2. Germline trimming cut 5 bases from V and 3 bases from J; bases unmatched to any gene: 4. The germline gives CDR1 MNHEY, CDR2 SMNVEV (reference sequence). The CDR3 contains 15 residues.